The 10 T cell receptor beta chains in this list originate from one sample, sequenced in a study of T cells in pancreatic ductal adenocarcinoma. Assay: immunoSEQ multiplex PCR; the TCRdb copy retains only in-frame clones and omits some. The table has about 98,000 clones, about 95% seen once; the top ten hold 3.1%. The selected patients with pancreatic ductal adenocarcinoma had surgery but no neoadjuvant therapy. The sequencing sample was made of PBMCs. Every receptor here comes from a human donor with pancreatic ductal adenocarcinoma.

This chain links TRBV19 with TRBJ2-5; D perhaps matches TRBD2 (6 bases). Germline loops: CDR1 LNHDA, CDR2 SQIVND (reference sequence). V lost 7 bases and J 4 bases, leaving 22 bases between the germline ends. This CDR3 is 16 amino acids long. CDR3 nucleotides: TGTGCCAGTATACCCCCTCTCTCGCGGGGACCAGAGACCCAGTACTTC. This codes for CASIPPLSRGPETQYF. The complete variable domain, with remaining parts taken from reference TRBV19 and TRBJ2-5, reads DGGITQSPKYLFRKEGQNVTLSCEQNLNHDAMYWYRQDPGQGLRLIYYSQIVNDFQKGDIAEGYSVSREKKESFPLTVTSAQKNPTAFYLCASIPPLSRGPETQYFGPGTRLLVL.

V gene TRBV2 combines with J gene TRBJ1-1, with no clear D. The germline V gene encodes CDR1 SNHLY and CDR2 FYNNEI. V lost 5 bases and J 9 bases, leaving 10 bases between the germline ends. The CDR3 totals 11 residues. In DNA form, the CDR3 reads TGTGCCAGCAGTATGTCTGTCCAAGCTTTCTTT. Translation: CASSMSVQAFF.

The chain combines TRBV19 with TRBJ2-7, with 11 bases lining up with TRBD2. The CDR3 is 15 amino acids. Germline assignment: CDR1 LNHDA and CDR2 SQIVND (reference sequence). The junction had 3 bases not matched to a gene; V was cut back by 4 bases and J by 1 base. In DNA, the CDR3 is TGTGCCAGTAGTACACTAGCGGGAGTATCCTACGAGCAGTACTTC. Translation gives CASSTLAGVSYEQYF.

The chain has TRBV27 and TRBJ2-7; the D gene is possibly TRBD2 (5 bases). V was cut by 2 bases and J by 3 bases, with 14 bases left in between. CDR1 is MNHEY and CDR2 is SMNVEV in the germline V gene (reference sequence). CDR3 size: 15 residues. In nucleotides, the CDR3 is TGTGCCAGCAGTTTAAATGGTCAGCGGATCTACGAGCAGTACTTC. Residues: CASSLNGQRIYEQYF.

The V call is TRBV7-3, the J call TRBJ2-1; a weak D match, TRBD2 (5 bases). This CDR3 is 13 amino acids long. The germline V gene encodes CDR1 SGHTA and CDR2 FQGTGA. Trimming took 3 bases from V and 7 from J, leaving 10 bases between them. Here the CDR3 reads CASSLIPGNEQFF. CDR3 nucleotide sequence: TGTGCCAGCAGCTTGATCCCGGGGAATGAGCAGTTCTTC.

In its sample, this clone was seen once. This chain links TRBV7-9 with TRBJ2-7, with a tentative D call TRBD1 (6 bases). This CDR3 has 16 amino acids. Germline values: CDR1 SEHNR, CDR2 FQNEAQ (reference sequence). V was cut by 5 bases and J by 6 bases, with 23 bases left in between. This chain's CDR3 is CASSQLGGRGPLEQYF. In nucleotides, the CDR3 is TGTGCCAGCAGCCAACTTGGGGGCAGGGGCCCTCTCGAGCAGTACTTC.

The rearrangement links TRBV11-3 to TRBJ2-7; 7 nucleotides match TRBD2. CDR1 and CDR2 from the germline V gene are SGHNT and YENEEA. The CDR3 is 13 residues long. J gave up 5 bases and V 3 bases, and 4 bases lay outside the gene matches. CDR3 sequence (DNA): TGTGCCAGCAGCTTGAGCGGGGAAGACGAGCAGTACTTC. Translating it yields CASSLSGEDEQYF.

The V and J genes are TRBV7-7 and TRBJ2-2; no clear D. The CDR3 consists of 14 residues. Trimming pared 4 bases from V and 0 bases from J, leaving 6 bases between. The V gene's germline CDR1 is SSHAT and CDR2 FNYEAQ (reference sequence). CDR3 DNA sequence: TGTGCCAGCAGCTCGTATACGAACACCGGGGAGCTGTTTTTT. Amino acids: CASSSYTNTGELFF.

This chain uses TRBV7-9 with TRBJ2-1; TRBD2 matches at 7 bases. This CDR3 comprises 15 residues. The J segment lost 0 bases and the V segment lost 2 bases, leaving 1 base of the junction unmatched. In germline, CDR1 is SEHNR, CDR2 FQNEAQ (reference sequence). CDR3 sequence reads: CASSLSGNSYNEQFF. Here the CDR3 DNA reads TGTGCCAGCAGCTTAAGCGGGAACTCCTACAATGAGCAGTTCTTC.

The chain has TRBV10-3 and TRBJ2-3; maybe TRBD2 (7 bases). Trimming shortened V by 4 bases and J by 2 bases, and 19 bases separated the two germline ends. From germline, CDR1 is ENHRY and CDR2 SYGVKD. The CDR3 totals 17 residues. The CDR3, as DNA: TGTGCCATCAGTGTTCAGGGGCGGGGGACCTACACAGATACGCAGTATTTT. Translated, it gives CAISVQGRGTYTDTQYF.